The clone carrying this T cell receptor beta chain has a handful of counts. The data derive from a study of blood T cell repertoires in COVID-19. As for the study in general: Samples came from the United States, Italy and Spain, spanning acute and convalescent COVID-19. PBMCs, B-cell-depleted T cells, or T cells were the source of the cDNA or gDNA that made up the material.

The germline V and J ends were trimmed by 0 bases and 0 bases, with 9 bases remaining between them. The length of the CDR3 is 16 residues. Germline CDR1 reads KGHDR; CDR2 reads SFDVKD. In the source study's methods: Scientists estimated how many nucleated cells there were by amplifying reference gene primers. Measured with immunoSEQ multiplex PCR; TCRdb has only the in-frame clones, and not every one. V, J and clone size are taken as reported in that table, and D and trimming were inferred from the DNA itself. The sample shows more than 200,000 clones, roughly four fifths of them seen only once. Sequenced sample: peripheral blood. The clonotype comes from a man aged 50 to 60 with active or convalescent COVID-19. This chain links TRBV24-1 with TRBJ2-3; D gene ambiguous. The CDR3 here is CATSDLPDYSTDTQYF. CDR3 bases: TGTGCCACCAGTGATTTGCCAGATTATAGCACAGATACGCAGTATTTT.